This TCR beta chain emerged from a study of cytomegalovirus exposure and HLA in healthy donors (dated by TCRdb to the late 2010s). Broadly, across the study: In an earlier analysis of some 550 of the donors, 250 to 350 Gb of sequence data and just under 120 million unique TCR beta sequences from about 179 million T cells were reported. Typing coverage varied by locus: 629-630 donors for A, B, C, DRB1 and DQB1; more than 500 for DQA1; around 570 for DPA1; around 490 for DPB1. A later genetic analysis took genome-wide SNP genotypes for about three fifths of the roughly 700 donors and used that subset as a discovery cohort. An early release that covered about 600 HLA-typed donors contained approximately 290 gigabases of sequencing data and tens of millions of unique TCR sequences. Among almost 400 genotyped donors of the cohort, an average of around 240,000 unique TCR beta nucleotide sequences were sequenced per donor, 15% to 20% of them non-productive. HLA typing covered class I and class II loci at four-digit resolution. A later analysis re-examined previously published TCR beta repertoires from 600 to 700 donors and added high-resolution HLA genotyping to investigate patterns of TCR occurrence. The study profiled the T cell repertoires of some 610 subjects by immunosequencing and related them to cytomegalovirus serostatus. The study aimed to test whether signatures of past pathogen exposure could be identified by cataloging public T cell receptors. Donor age, sex, ethnicity and CMV serostatus were collected together with the repertoire data. Of the roughly 390 genotyped donors, 75% to 85% were placed in the genetic ancestry cluster associated with self-reported Caucasian donors. Rather than drawing on any new phenotypic data, the later analysis identified candidate immune exposures from TCR beta sequences and the way those sequences occurred across donors. An earlier analysis of approximately 500 of the donors applied high-throughput TCR beta sequencing to assess whether each TCR beta V gene segment acted as functional or pseudogenic. To predict cytomegalovirus infection status, the study brought together high-throughput TCR immunosequencing, statistical association of individual TCRs with disease status, and machine learning. Roughly 5 DR-DQ haplotypes were treated as single units for association and clustering because of strong linkage in the cohort. A separate validation cohort of 90 to 150 different subjects was used in addition to the roughly 640-subject first cohort. Every repertoire in the discovery cohort had been generated on one and the same sequencing platform. What the study reported, not specific to this receptor: Because HLA typing was missing for some donors at each locus, association tests included only the typed subset. Only TCR beta chains were sequenced in this cohort, and the absence of alpha or paired-chain data limited detectable features. It was suggested by the authors that the approach could potentially be generalized to other disease states and immunological phenotypes. Most TCR sequences were seen in very few donors, while some public TCRs were found in many individuals. Correlated functional status among segregating V segments might reflect linkage disequilibrium, but an unknown experimental factor could not be ruled out. In vitro tests confirmed that a few of the cytomegalovirus-associated TCR beta chains recognize cytomegalovirus antigens. A later analysis associated 15,000 or so TCR beta sequences with specific HLA alleles at a false discovery rate of 0.05. Presence/absence analyses assumed roughly uniform sequencing depth across donors, an assumption that may not hold. According to a later analysis, TCR association rates differed among HLA loci, with DRB1 alleles showing the most associated TCRs and HLA-C alleles showing the fewest. In a later analysis, HLA-associated TCR beta chains were found to be more clonally expanded and to have lower generation probabilities than equally common non-associated chains. Strong co-occurrence of HLA alleles, especially DR and DQ, made assigning TCR associations to individual alleles difficult. The study listed 170 or so TCR beta chains as associated with cytomegalovirus. The only immune exposure information available for the cohort was CMV serostatus. According to a later genetic analysis, donors in an Asian-associated ancestry cluster had fewer N-insertions in productive TCRs than the approximately 670-donor mean. Cytomegalovirus status was reported to be diagnosed by the classifier with high specificity and sensitivity in both the original and validation cohorts. Some IMGT-functional V segments, including TRBV6-2 and TRBV6-3, could not be told apart with the 87-base-pair reads, so those segments were excluded. The sequencing pipeline was judged likely to have produced a cluster of highly shared sequence variants as a technical artifact. In an earlier analysis of about 600 of the donors, most TCR beta V segments appeared in productive rearrangements about 87% or about 30% of the time, broadly matching IMGT annotations. In a later analysis, several top co-occurrence clusters were reported to appear linked to parvovirus B19, influenza, CMV and Epstein-Barr virus. A further reported finding was that TCR beta sequences accurately predicted the HLA-A and HLA-B alleles for most subjects in the first cohort. Because counts were too low, around 17 rarely observed V segments, including chromosome 9 orphons, were left out of the earlier analysis of about 620 of the donors. A later analysis found that most CMV-associated TCR beta chains appeared HLA-restricted, with HLA associations seemingly driven largely by CMV exposure. In a later genetic analysis, a missense DCLRE1C variant was associated with V-gene and J-gene trimming of TCR beta chains, and the association was replicated in an independent cohort.

Details on this clone: The target of this receptor is not known. The record has no base qualities; no much larger clone is one base away.

Taken from cysteine to phenylalanine, the CDR3 has 16 residues. Only CDR3 DNA is held: 48 bases, read in frame from base 1. The junction carries 16 bases between V and J, which are trimmed by 4 bases and 2 bases respectively. For CDR1 and CDR2, the germline V gene lists MGHRA and YSYEKL. The cohort was made up of approximately 670 healthy bone marrow donors. All cohort members were sampled while nominally healthy, although unrecorded immune exposures were likely present. The donor tested CMV seronegative, placing the donor among the 352 seronegative members of the cohort. Every donor gave a peripheral blood sample, and the peripheral blood mononuclear cells from that sample were used for TCR beta sequencing. The Qiagen DNeasy Blood Extraction Kit was used to extract genomic DNA from the blood cell samples. To prepare the library, the immunoSEQ multiplex PCR assay was applied. The multiplex PCR relied on a mix of 60 forward primers for TCR Vbeta segments and 13 reverse primers for TCR Jbeta segments. A multiplex PCR assay on genomic DNA amplified the CDR3 region of rearranged TCR beta genes. On the Illumina HiSeq System, the amplified TCR beta libraries were sequenced as 87-base-pair reads. The authors' pipeline ran thus. A later analysis tallied 75 million to 95 million unique TCR beta chains across the 700 or so repertoires, and 10 million to 11 million of those chains were shared by two or more donors. Raw reads were error-corrected and collapsed into unique sequences by a nearest-neighbor algorithm in which closely related sequences were merged to remove PCR and sequencing errors. To assign V, D and J gene segments, CDR3 sequences were aligned to IMGT reference sequences. For a sequence to be retained, a match of at least six nucleotides to both a V gene segment and a J gene segment was required. Rearrangements were called productive when the CDR3 lacked stop codons and stayed in frame with V and J; all others were non-productive. CDR3 was defined by IMGT convention, running from the second conserved V-encoded cysteine to the conserved J-encoded phenylalanine. In an earlier analysis of some 550 of the donors, sequences lacking an unambiguous match to a single V gene segment were excluded. In an earlier analysis of a few hundred of the donors, V segments were called functional above 56.7% productive rearrangements and were called segregating when the between-donor standard deviation exceeded 5%. To diagnose cytomegalovirus status from the catalog of TCR beta chain sequences, a statistical classification framework was built. In a later analysis, V and J genes were assigned by comparing TCR nucleotide sequences against IMGT/GENE-DB human TR gene sequences. Using the TCRdist pipeline, a later analysis assigned CDR3 sequences along with most-parsimonious VDJ recombination scenarios. In a later analysis, each TCR beta chain was defined by its CDR3 amino acid sequence together with its V-gene family, and reads lacking a unique V-gene family were excluded. As a way to deal with suspected cross-contamination and a sequencing artifact, a later analysis dropped roughly 600 nucleotide sequences that were highly shared and had low generation probability. In a later analysis, a clonal expansion index was calculated for each public chain from normalized within-repertoire ranks of inferred template counts. Generation probabilities in a later analysis came from a VDJ recombination model fitted to out-of-frame rearrangements, and those results were checked against IGoR. Hypergeometric tests were used in a later analysis to score TCR-TCR, TCR-HLA and TCR-CMV co-occurrence, with a repertoire-size bias correction applied to the TCR pairs. False discovery rates were estimated in a later analysis by permuting HLA or CMV assignments 20 times. In a later analysis, co-occurring TCRs were grouped using DBSCAN, and TCRdist sequence similarity was added for clustering within HLA-allele-positive subsets. For co-occurrence clustering, repertoires with fewer than 30,000 or more than 120,000 public chains were excluded, along with a handful of repertoires with anomalous nucleotide sharing. TCRdb carries this immuneACCESS record with in-frame sequences only. Its versions omit some clonotypes, under half of them owing to an unresolved V gene in the studies checked, with the rest unexplained. The V and J calls and clone size are taken from that table; D and trimming were inferred from the DNA. The sample records more than 95,000 clones, roughly 9.9% of which are singletons. Less than 4% of the sample comes from the top ten.

Specimen: PBMCs. The clonotype was recovered from a man aged 30-40 years in good health and CMV-seronegative. The rearrangement joined TRBV4-1 to TRBJ2-3; TRBD2 is possibly the D segment (5 matching bases). The nucleotide sequence is TGCGCCAGCAGCCCCGAGCGGTTTTTACACACAGATACGCAGTATTTT. Translated, it reads CASSPERFLHTDTQYF.